The following is a TCR beta chain sequence with its context. Its antigen is not yet known. The input lacks base qualities; no much larger clone sits a single base away. Other DNA sequences in this sample translate to the same CDR3. Collaborating institutions collected whole blood in K2EDTA tubes following their own protocols. For TCRbeta analysis, collaborator samples were shipped as frozen whole blood, as isolated PBMCs, or as DNA extracted from either sample type. TCRbeta CDR3 regions were amplified from genomic DNA by means of the immunoSEQ Assay, a bias-controlled multiplex PCR. Processing in the source paper ran as follows. The number of nucleated cells in each sample was estimated from the amplification of reference gene primers within the assay. Sequence reads were collapsed and filtered to measure the absolute abundance of every unique TCRbeta CDR3 rearrangement. For each sample, productive Simpson clonality was calculated as the square root of Simpson's diversity index over productive rearrangements. What TCRdb holds here is the immuneACCESS table cut down to in-frame rearrangements. Part of the clones is not present; checked against another copy, under half of the missing clones reflect an unresolved V gene, and the others are unexplained. Clone size and the V and J calls come from that table; the DNA yielded D and trimming. A total of 110,000 to 150,000 clones appear in this sample, under 90% of them only once. The ten largest clones capture around 8.4% of the sample.

The CDR3 numbers 13 residues from cysteine through phenylalanine. Kept here is only the CDR3 DNA, which spans 39 bases and is read in frame from base 1. Via the germline V gene, CDR1 is SNHLY and CDR2 FYNNEI. At the junction V is shortened by 4 bases and J by 4 bases, with 11 bases in between. The data originate from a study of blood T cell repertoires in COVID-19 (dated by TCRdb to the early 2020s). About the full investigation: Collaborator samples came from the United States, Italy and Spain and covered acute and convalescent phases of COVID-19. The prospective study material was composed of cDNA or gDNA derived from T cells, B-cell-depleted T cells, or PBMCs. A freely available public database, intended as a resource for researchers studying the immune response to SARS-CoV-2, is where the repertoires were released. HLA class I and class II types, where available, came from metadata supplied by the sample provider rather than from assay-based typing. The dataset comprised deeply sampled blood TCRbeta repertoires from subjects exposed to, actively infected with, or recovered from COVID-19. A de-identified subject ID, COVID-19 status, age in years and sex were almost always included in the sample metadata. The samples were drawn from two sources: the first 160 participants of the ongoing ImmuneRACE study, and fewer than 1,500 subjects contributed by 6 global collaborators. Beyond this particular receptor, the publication reports: How much clinical and demographic metadata was included differed by source and by participant, and the metadata was provided uncurated.

Material: peripheral blood. Recombination joined TRBV2 with TRBJ2-7, and the D gene may be TRBD1, 6 bases matching. The sequence came from a human donor in a cohort sampled during active COVID-19. The DNA sequence is TGTGCCAGCAGTGTTACACAGGGATACGAGCAGTACTTC. The translation is CASSVTQGYEQYF.